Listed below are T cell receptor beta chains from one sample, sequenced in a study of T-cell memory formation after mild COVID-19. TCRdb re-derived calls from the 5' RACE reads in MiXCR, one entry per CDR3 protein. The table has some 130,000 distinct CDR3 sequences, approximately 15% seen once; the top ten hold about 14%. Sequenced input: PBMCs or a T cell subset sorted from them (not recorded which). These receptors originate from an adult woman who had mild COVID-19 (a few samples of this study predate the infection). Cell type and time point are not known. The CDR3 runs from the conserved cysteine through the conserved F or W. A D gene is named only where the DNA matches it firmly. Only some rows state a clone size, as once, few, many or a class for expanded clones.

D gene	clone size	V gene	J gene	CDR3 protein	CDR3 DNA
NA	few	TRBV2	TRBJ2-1	CASRGSTTWGNEQFF	TGTGCCAGCAGAGGGTCCACCACGTGGGGCAATGAGCAGTTCTTC
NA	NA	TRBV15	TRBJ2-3	CATSKGNTPTDTQYF	TGTGCCACCAGCAAGGGCAACACCCCCACAGATACGCAGTATTTT
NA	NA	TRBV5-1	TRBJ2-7	CASSFTGSSYEQYF	TGCGCCAGCAGCTTCACAGGTAGTTCCTACGAGCAGTACTTC
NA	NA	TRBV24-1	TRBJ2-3	CATSFGTYTDTQYF	TGTGCCACCAGTTTCGGGACTTACACAGATACGCAGTATTTT
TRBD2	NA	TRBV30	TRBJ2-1	CAWSRTSGYSNEQFF	TGTGCCTGGAGTCGGACTAGCGGGTACTCCAATGAGCAGTTCTTC
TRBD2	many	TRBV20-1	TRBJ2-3	CSARDLRRGEADTQYF	TGCAGTGCTAGAGATCTCAGGCGGGGGGAGGCAGATACGCAGTATTTT
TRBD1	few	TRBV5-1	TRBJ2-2	CASSHWTGGTGELFF	TGCGCCAGCAGCCATTGGACAGGGGGCACCGGGGAGCTGTTTTTT
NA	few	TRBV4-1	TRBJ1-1	CASSQVVGGYTEAFF	TGCGCCAGCAGCCAAGTGGTGGGAGGATACACTGAAGCTTTCTTT
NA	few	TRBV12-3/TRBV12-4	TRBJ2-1	CASSRHAQSSYNEQFF	TGTGCCAGCAGCCGTCACGCCCAGAGCTCCTACAATGAGCAGTTCTTC
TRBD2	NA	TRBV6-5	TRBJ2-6	CATRSGAGANVLTF	TGTGCCACCAGAAGCGGGGCTGGGGCCAACGTCCTGACTTTC
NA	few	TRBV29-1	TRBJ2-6	CSVEDQGGDSGANVLTF	TGCAGCGTTGAAGATCAGGGGGGGGACTCTGGGGCCAACGTCCTGACTTTC
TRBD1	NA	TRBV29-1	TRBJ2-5	CSVPGTGGSETQYF	TGCAGCGTTCCCGGGACAGGGGGCTCGGAGACCCAGTACTTC
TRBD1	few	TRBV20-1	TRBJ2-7	CSARCPGTVTLEDYEQYF	TGCAGTGCTAGATGCCCTGGGACAGTCACACTGGAAGACTACGAGCAGTACTTC
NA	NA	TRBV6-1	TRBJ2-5	CASSEAGARETQYF	TGTGCCAGCAGTGAAGCGGGGGCGAGGGAGACCCAGTACTTC
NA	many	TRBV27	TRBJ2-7	CASSLSPGPLDEQYF	TGTGCCAGCAGTTTATCGCCAGGCCCCCTAGATGAGCAGTACTTC
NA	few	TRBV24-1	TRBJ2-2	CATSDSTGDTYTGELFF	TGTGCCACCAGTGATTCTACCGGGGACACCTACACCGGGGAGCTGTTTTTT
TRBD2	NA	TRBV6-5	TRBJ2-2	CASRPPSGSGWTGELFF	TGTGCCAGCAGACCCCCTAGCGGGAGTGGGTGGACCGGGGAGCTGTTTTTT
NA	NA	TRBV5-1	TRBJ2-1	CASSLAGVNEQFF	TGCGCCAGCAGCTTGGCCGGGGTCAATGAGCAGTTCTTC
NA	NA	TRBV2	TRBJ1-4	CASSAPWEPNEKLFF	TGTGCCAGCAGTGCCCCTTGGGAGCCTAATGAAAAACTGTTTTTT
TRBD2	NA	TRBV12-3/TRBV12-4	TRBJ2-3	CASRRTSGSTDTQYF	TGTGCCAGCAGGCGGACTAGCGGATCCACAGATACGCAGTATTTT
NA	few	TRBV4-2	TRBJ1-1	CASSRRENTEAFF	TGTGCCAGCAGCCGACGGGAGAACACTGAAGCTTTCTTT
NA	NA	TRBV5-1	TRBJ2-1	CASIPPHSDGEQFF	TGCGCCAGCATCCCACCTCACTCGGACGGCGAGCAGTTCTTC
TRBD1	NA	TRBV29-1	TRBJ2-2	CSVVDRGPTGELFF	TGCAGCGTAGTTGACAGGGGGCCCACCGGGGAGCTGTTTTTT
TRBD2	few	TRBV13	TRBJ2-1	CASSRGTSWYEQFF	TGTGCCAGCAGCCGCGGGACTAGCTGGTATGAGCAGTTCTTC
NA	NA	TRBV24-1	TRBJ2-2	CATSEWAQGSDTGELFF	TGTGCCACCAGTGAGTGGGCCCAAGGGAGCGACACCGGGGAGCTGTTTTTT
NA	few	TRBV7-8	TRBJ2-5	CASSLRWGQETQYF	TGTGCCAGCAGCTTACGTTGGGGCCAAGAGACCCAGTACTTC
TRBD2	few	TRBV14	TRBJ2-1	CASSPQRELFF	TGTGCCAGCAGCCCCCAGCGGGAGCTGTTCTTC
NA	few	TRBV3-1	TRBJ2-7	CASSQGRSEQYF	TGTGCCAGCAGCCAAGGAAGGAGCGAGCAGTACTTC
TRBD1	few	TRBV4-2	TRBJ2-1	CASSQGQTYNEQFF	TGTGCCAGCAGCCAGGGACAGACCTACAATGAGCAGTTCTTC
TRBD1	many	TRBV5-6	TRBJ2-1	CASSSIQGASYNEQFF	TGTGCCAGCAGCTCGATACAGGGGGCATCCTACAATGAGCAGTTCTTC
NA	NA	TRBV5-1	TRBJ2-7	CASSPARDRASYEQYF	TGCGCCAGCAGTCCTGCCAGGGACCGAGCCTCCTACGAGCAGTACTTC
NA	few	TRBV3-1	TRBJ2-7	CASSRNNYEQYF	TGTGCCAGCAGCCGCAACAATTACGAGCAGTACTTC
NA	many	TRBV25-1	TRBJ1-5	CASSDPGQPQHF	TGTGCCAGCAGTGACCCGGGTCAGCCCCAGCATTTT
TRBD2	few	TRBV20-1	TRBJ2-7	CSANGLATYEQYF	TGCAGTGCTAATGGACTAGCCACCTACGAGCAGTACTTC
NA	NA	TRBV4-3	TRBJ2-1	CASSLLADNEQFF	TGCGCCAGCAGCTTATTAGCGGACAATGAGCAGTTCTTC
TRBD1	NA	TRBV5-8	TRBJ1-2	CASSFDRALYGYTF	TGTGCCAGCAGCTTTGACAGGGCACTCTATGGCTACACCTTC
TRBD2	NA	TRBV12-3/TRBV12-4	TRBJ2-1	CASSWGRVDNEQFF	TGTGCCAGCAGTTGGGGGAGGGTGGACAATGAGCAGTTCTTC
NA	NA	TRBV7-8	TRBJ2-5	CASSLDSGVETQYF	TGTGCCAGCAGCTTAGACAGCGGAGTCGAGACCCAGTACTTC
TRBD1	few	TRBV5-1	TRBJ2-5	CATNEGDSEETQYF	TGCGCCACCAACGAGGGGGACAGTGAAGAGACCCAGTACTTC
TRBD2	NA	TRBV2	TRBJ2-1	CASSRTSGGAGEQFF	TGTGCCAGCAGTCGGACTAGCGGGGGGGCCGGTGAGCAGTTCTTC
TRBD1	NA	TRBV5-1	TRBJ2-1	CASSSGQTNNEQFF	TGCGCCAGCAGCTCGGGACAGACTAACAATGAGCAGTTCTTC
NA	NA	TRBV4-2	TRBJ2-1	CASSQEEVLRVNEQFF	TGTGCCAGCAGCCAAGAGGAGGTCTTACGAGTCAATGAGCAGTTCTTC
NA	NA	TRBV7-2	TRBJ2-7	CASSPLAPSSYEQYF	TGTGCCAGCAGCCCCCTGGCGCCCTCCTCCTACGAGCAGTACTTC